The 5 T cell receptor beta chains listed next were all sequenced from one sample in a study of blood T cell repertoires in COVID-19. TCRdb's copy holds only in-frame clones and misses some; the assay was immunoSEQ multiplex PCR. The table includes 150,000 or so clones, about four fifths detected once. Sequenced material: PBMCs or T cells enriched from blood (not recorded which). All receptors come from a woman in her fifties or sixties in a cohort exposed to, infected with or recovered from COVID-19 (not recorded which).

This chain joins TRBV5-8 and TRBJ1-2; D unresolved. This CDR3 is 14 amino acids long. The germline gives CDR1 SGHTS, CDR2 YDEGEE. The V end lost 2 bases, the J end lost 4 bases, and 12 bases lay between the germline ends. CDR3 residues: CASSFRTSPYGYTF. In DNA, the CDR3 is TGTGCCAGCAGCTTCAGGACTTCGCCCTATGGCTACACCTTC.

The chain carries TRBV30 and TRBJ1-2; the D gene is possibly TRBD1 (6 bases). Per germline, CDR1 GTSNPN and CDR2 SVGIG (reference sequence). The germline V and J ends were trimmed by 3 bases and 5 bases, with 13 bases remaining between them. This CDR3 region has 13 residues. CDR3 sequence: CAWSPGAEYGYTF. DNA for the CDR3: TGTGCCTGGAGCCCAGGGGCTGAATATGGCTACACCTTC.

The chain uses TRBV7-9 and TRBJ1-2; TRBD1 aligns across 7 bases. This CDR3 contains 14 residues. J lost 5 bases, V lost 5 bases, and 8 bases had no gene match. CDR1 SEHNR and CDR2 FQNEAQ come from the germline V gene (reference sequence). CDR3 sequence reads: CASSRTGARYGYTF. CDR3 bases: TGTGCCAGCAGCCGGACAGGAGCGAGATATGGCTACACCTTC.

The V and J genes are TRBV19 and TRBJ2-7, with D possibly being TRBD1 (6 bases). This CDR3 has 15 residues. The V end lost 5 bases, the J end lost 0 bases, and 14 bases lay between the germline ends. Germline V gene data show CDR1 as LNHDA and CDR2 as SQIVND (reference sequence). Here the CDR3 reads CASSPRDTNSYEQYF. The CDR3 region has the DNA TGTGCCAGTAGTCCAAGGGACACCAACTCCTACGAGCAGTACTTC. The full variable domain, rest sourced from reference TRBV19 and TRBJ2-7, is DGGITQSPKYLFRKEGQNVTLSCEQNLNHDAMYWYRQDPGQGLRLIYYSQIVNDFQKGDIAEGYSVSREKKESFPLTVTSAQKNPTAFYLCASSPRDTNSYEQYFGPGTRLTVT.

Points on this clone: The sample has other DNA sequences that encode this CDR3 too. The rearrangement uses TRBV19 and TRBJ1-5; 9 bases match TRBD1. Trimming cost V 5 bases and J 4 bases; bases outside gene matches: 3. Germline loops: CDR1 LNHDA, CDR2 SQIVND (reference sequence). This CDR3 has 14 residues. CDR3 coding DNA: TGTGCCAGTAGTCCCGACAGGGGGAATCAGCCCCAGCATTTT. This codes for CASSPDRGNQPQHF.